This entry lists 24 T cell receptor beta chains sequenced from one sample in a study of T-cell memory formation after mild COVID-19 (dated by TCRdb to the early 2020s). Libraries were built with 5' RACE. Instrument used: Illumina NovaSeq 6000. TCRdb reanalyzed the raw reads on its own, using fastp at Q25 for trimming and MiXCR for clone calling, and kept in-frame beta chains. A single entry per CDR3 protein holds the most common genes and DNA from its merged rows. The sample data list about 560,000 distinct CDR3 sequences, and approximately 21% of these were observed just once. The top ten constitute 7% to 9% of the sample. Material: PBMCs or a T cell subset sorted from them (not recorded which). All receptors derive from an adult woman who had mild COVID-19 (a few samples of this study predate the infection). The sample titles of this study are shuffled in the database, so cell type and time point are left out; the donor was told from shared clones.

The gene calls are TRBV7-9 and TRBJ2-5; 7 nucleotides align to TRBD1. The CDR3 is made up of 14 amino acids. Germline CDR1 is SEHNR and CDR2 is FQNEAQ (reference sequence). With 5 bases clipped from V and 4 bases from J, the junction kept 7 bases outside the gene matches. The CDR3: CASSGDRFRETQYF. CDR3 nucleotide sequence: TGTGCCAGCAGCGGGGACAGATTCCGAGAGACCCAGTACTTC.

CDR3 amino acids: CASSLTGATNEKLFF. The CDR3 DNA reads TGCGCCAGCAGCTTAACAGGGGCAACTAATGAAAAACTGTTTTTT. This rearrangement joins TRBV5-1 to TRBJ1-4; 7 positions match TRBD1. CDR1 is SGHRS, CDR2 YFSETQ, per germline. Unmatched junction bases numbered 1, after V lost 2 bases and J lost 0 bases. The CDR3 runs 15 residues.

The rearrangement joins TRBV4-1 to TRBJ2-1, with 10 bases fitting TRBD1. V lost 0 bases, J lost 7 bases, and 3 bases stayed unmatched. In germline, CDR1 is MGHRA, CDR2 YSYEKL. The CDR3 is 15 residues long. The CDR3: CASSQDWGQGNEQFF. The CDR3 nucleotides are TGCGCCAGCAGCCAAGATTGGGGACAGGGGAATGAGCAGTTCTTC.

The chain employs TRBV7-4 and TRBJ1-5; the D is unclear. Germline CDR1 is SGHVT and CDR2 is SQSDAQ. The CDR3 has 14 amino acids. The V gene lost 1 base and the J gene lost 5 bases, with 9 bases spanning the gap. CDR3 nucleotides: TGTGCCAGCAGCTTAGTTCCAGATCATCAGCCCCAGCATTTT. Translating it yields CASSLVPDHQPQHF.

This clonotype was observed a handful of times. The V call is TRBV24-1, the J call TRBJ2-2; D is unclear. The CDR3 has 13 residues. V was trimmed by 3 bases and J by 4 bases, leaving 5 bases between them. Germline V CDR1 and CDR2: KGHDR, SFDVKD. The CDR3 coding sequence is TGTGCCACCAGTGATGGGCTCACCGGGGAGCTGTTTTTT. As protein: CATSDGLTGELFF.

J is TRBJ1-5 and V is TRBV12-3 or TRBV12-4; D not certain. This CDR3 has 15 residues. Trimming removed 3 bases from V and 4 bases from J, with 13 bases in between. Written as DNA, the CDR3 is TGTGCCAGCAGTTTGGCGGGCCCAGGTAATCAGCCCCAGCATTTT. Amino acid sequence: CASSLAGPGNQPQHF.

V gene TRBV9 combines with J gene TRBJ1-2; no definite D call. There are 13 residues in the CDR3. Germline loops: CDR1 SGDLS, CDR2 YYNGEE. The V end was cut by 0 bases, the J end by 4 bases, with 7 bases between. CDR3 nucleotides: TGTGCCAGCAGCGTAGTAGAGTTCTATGGCTACACCTTC. Amino acid sequence: CASSVVEFYGYTF.

The chain is built from TRBV20-1 and TRBJ1-1, with unresolved D. V was cut by 0 bases and J by 7 bases, with 24 bases left in between. CDR1 and CDR2 from the germline V gene are DFQATT and SNEGSKA (reference sequence). The CDR3 has 17 amino acids. The CDR3: CSARDLSAGIIVGEAFF. CDR3 bases: TGCAGTGCTAGAGATCTTTCGGCCGGGATAATCGTAGGTGAAGCTTTCTTT.

This clonotype was counted between two and nine times. The J gene is TRBJ1-5, the V gene TRBV6-1; D may be TRBD1 (6 bases). Germline V CDR1 and CDR2: MNHNS, SASEGT. V was shortened by 3 bases and J by 1 base, with 13 bases between the two germline ends. This CDR3 contains 16 residues. The CDR3 spells CASSDRGWESNQPQHF. As DNA, the CDR3 is TGTGCCAGCAGTGACAGGGGATGGGAGAGCAATCAGCCCCAGCATTTT.

This chain links TRBV6-6 with TRBJ2-1, with TRBD2 identical over 9 bases. This CDR3 spans 16 amino acids. Germline values: CDR1 MNHNY, CDR2 SVGAGI (reference sequence). Trimming removed 7 bases from V and 7 bases from J; junction bases left unmatched: 14. The CDR3 DNA reads as TGTGCCAGCACACCTAGCGGGGTCCCCGTGGAGAATGAGCAGTTCTTC. The encoded protein is CASTPSGVPVENEQFF.

In this sample, this clonotype turned up once. V gene TRBV14 combines with J gene TRBJ2-5; the match to TRBD1 covers 7 bases. V lost 0 bases and J lost 4; bases outside the gene matches: 5. Germline V gives CDR1 SGHDN, CDR2 FVKESK. The CDR3 loop spans 15 amino acids. The CDR3 sequence: CASSQDRGQLETQYF. The CDR3 DNA is TGTGCCAGCAGCCAAGATAGGGGACAGTTAGAGACCCAGTACTTC.

This clonotype occurred once. The J gene is TRBJ2-7, the V gene TRBV6-2 or TRBV6-3, with TRBD2 identical over 11 bases. J gave up 6 bases and V 2 bases, and 18 bases lay outside the gene matches. CDR1 MNHEY and CDR2 SVGEGT come from the germline V gene. The CDR3 consists of 19 residues. For the CDR3, the DNA is TGTGCCAGCAGTTACCCTCGCTCCGGGACTAGCGGCCGGGTTACCGAGCAGTACTTC. This encodes CASSYPRSGTSGRVTEQYF.

The table lists this clonotype with a few counts. The V call is TRBV5-6, the J call TRBJ2-1, with 8 bases identical to TRBD2. Germline loops: CDR1 SGHDT, CDR2 YYEEEE. Trimming at V came to 2 bases and at J to 0 bases, leaving 7 bases not matched to a gene. The CDR3 extends over 17 amino acids. The CDR3 region has the DNA TGTGCCAGCAGCTTAAACGGGGGGGAAAGCTCCTACAATGAGCAGTTCTTC. This translates into CASSLNGGESSYNEQFF.

This chain joins TRBV18 and TRBJ1-1; TRBD1 agrees at 7 bases. V gave up 3 bases and J gave up 3 bases; unmatched junction bases: 4. The CDR3 contains 14 residues. Germline-derived CDR1 and CDR2 are KGHSH and LQKENI. CDR3 in DNA: TGTGCCAGCTCACCCTTGGGACAGTACACTGAAGCTTTCTTT. Protein product: CASSPLGQYTEAFF.

The chain carries TRBV12-3 or TRBV12-4 and TRBJ2-3; 8 bases map to TRBD2. The ends lost 1 base at V and 5 bases at J; junction bases unmatched: 8. This CDR3 contains 16 residues. CDR3 loop: CASSLGYSSGVDTQYF. The CDR3 bases are TGTGCCAGCAGTTTAGGGTATAGTAGCGGGGTAGATACGCAGTATTTT.

Only a few counts were recorded for this clonotype. The J gene is TRBJ2-7, the V gene TRBV3-1, with D unresolved. V dropped 1 base and J dropped 6 bases, with 7 bases sitting between them. This CDR3 region has 12 residues. Looked up from germline, CDR1 is LGHDT and CDR2 is YNNKEL (reference sequence). The CDR3: CASSQGALEQYF. For the CDR3, the DNA is TGTGCCAGCAGCCAAGGGGCCCTCGAGCAGTACTTC.

This clonotype was recorded a few times. The chain combines TRBV12-3 or TRBV12-4 with TRBJ2-5; D gene uncertain. There are 13 residues in the CDR3. Trimming took 3 bases from V and 5 from J, leaving 10 bases between them. The CDR3 sequence is CASSFNVGETQYF. The CDR3 DNA reads as TGTGCCAGCAGTTTCAACGTCGGGGAGACCCAGTACTTC.

The chain links TRBV5-1 to TRBJ1-1; D remains ambiguous. V shed 4 bases and J shed 2 bases, with 15 bases lying between them. This CDR3 region has 15 residues. The germline gives CDR1 SGHRS, CDR2 YFSETQ. The CDR3 loop is CASSPYTESNTEAFF. For the CDR3, the DNA is TGCGCCAGCAGCCCTTACACAGAGAGTAACACTGAAGCTTTCTTT.

The gene calls are TRBV18 and TRBJ2-7; 9 bases fit TRBD2. V trimming: 3 bases; J trimming: 1 base; junction bases outside the gene matches: 10. CDR3 size: 17 residues. CDR1 and CDR2 (germline): KGHSH, LQKENI. The CDR3 sequence: CASSPPSGTTRSYEQYF. The CDR3 DNA reads as TGTGCCAGCTCACCCCCTAGCGGGACCACCCGATCCTACGAGCAGTACTTC.

The V and J genes are TRBV6-1 and TRBJ2-5; D call uncertain. The V gene lost 8 bases and the J gene lost 3 bases, with 13 bases spanning the gap. The CDR3 is 13 residues long. CDR1 is MNHNS, CDR2 SASEGT, per germline. The CDR3 DNA is TGTGCCAGCTCAGGTTATGGGGAAGAGACCCAGTACTTC. It encodes CASSGYGEETQYF.

This clonotype was recorded a few times. The chain links TRBV11-2 to TRBJ2-1; D possibly uses TRBD1 or TRBD2 (5 bases each). CDR3 size: 14 residues. Looked up from germline, CDR1 is SGHAT and CDR2 is FQNNGV. The V gene lost 5 bases and the J gene lost 5 bases, with 13 bases spanning the gap. As DNA, the CDR3 is TGTGCCAGCAGCCGGGGCTGGCGTAACAATGAGCAGTTCTTC. Its translation: CASSRGWRNNEQFF.

The chain recombines TRBV5-1 with TRBJ2-2; tentatively, D is TRBD2 (5 bases). From germline, CDR1 is SGHRS and CDR2 YFSETQ. V lost 5 bases, J lost 6 bases, and 20 bases lay in between. The CDR3 is 16 residues long. DNA of the CDR3: TGCGCCAGCAGAAAACCGGAGGAAGGGTGGGCCGGGGAGCTGTTTTTT. It yields the protein CASRKPEEGWAGELFF. Using reference TRBV5-1 and TRBJ2-2 for the parts outside the CDR3, the full variable domain is KAGVTQTPRYLIKTRGQQVTLSCSPISGHRSVSWYQQTPGQGLQFLFEYFSETQRNKGNFPGRFSGRQFSNSRSEMNVSTLELGDSALYLCASRKPEEGWAGELFFGEGSRLTVL.

The chain carries TRBV10-3 and TRBJ2-2; 9 nucleotides agree with TRBD1. Trimming cost V 6 bases and J 5 bases; bases outside gene matches: 16. CDR3 size: 18 residues. Looked up from germline, CDR1 is ENHRY and CDR2 is SYGVKD. DNA for the CDR3: TGTGCCATCAGCCAGTCCCCCCCGGGACAGGGTAGAACCGGGGAGCTGTTTTTT. This encodes CAISQSPPGQGRTGELFF.

This clonotype was counted a single time. The chain uses TRBV27 and TRBJ2-4, with D perhaps being TRBD1 or TRBD2 (5 bases each). Trimming shortened V by 5 bases and J by 0 bases, and 17 bases separated the two germline ends. This CDR3 has 17 residues. From germline, CDR1 is MNHEY and CDR2 SMNVEV (reference sequence). CDR3 in DNA: TGTGCCAGCAGTCCCTGGGACGACTTCCTAGCCAAAAACATTCAGTACTTC. It codes for CASSPWDDFLAKNIQYF.